The present TCR beta chain was sequenced within a study of blood T cells in healthy people across ages. Isolation yielded PBMCs, at least 7 million per sample, in every case. The CDR3 runs to 15 residues. Germline assignment: CDR1 SGHTA and CDR2 FQGNSA. V lost 1 base, J lost 6 bases, and 10 bases lay in between. Sample-barcoded 5' priming and a J-beta primer mix drove a second PCR of roughly 6 to 12 cycles. Every cDNA molecule bore a tag from a template-switch adaptor containing 12 random nucleotides. Sequencing of every sample gave 2.5 million or more CDR3-containing paired-end reads. TCRdb re-analysed the 5' RACE reads in MiXCR, keeping a single row per CDR3 protein. The sample shows over 1,200,000 distinct CDR3 sequences, approximately 60% of them seen only once.

This receptor was obtained from a man in his late teens or twenties in good health. The rearrangement links TRBV7-2 to TRBJ1-6; D unresolved. Source material: blood. This CDR3 reads CASSLGPSANSPLHF. The CDR3 DNA sequence: TGTGCCAGCAGCTTAGGGCCCTCCGCTAATTCACCCCTCCACTTT. The entire variable domain, with the rest obtained from reference TRBV7-2 and TRBJ1-6, is as follows: GAGVSQSPSNKVTEKGKDVELRCDPISGHTALYWYRQSLGQGLEFLIYFQGNSAPDKSGLPSDRFSAERTGGSVSTLTIQRTQQEDSAVYLCASSLGPSANSPLHFGNGTRLTVT.